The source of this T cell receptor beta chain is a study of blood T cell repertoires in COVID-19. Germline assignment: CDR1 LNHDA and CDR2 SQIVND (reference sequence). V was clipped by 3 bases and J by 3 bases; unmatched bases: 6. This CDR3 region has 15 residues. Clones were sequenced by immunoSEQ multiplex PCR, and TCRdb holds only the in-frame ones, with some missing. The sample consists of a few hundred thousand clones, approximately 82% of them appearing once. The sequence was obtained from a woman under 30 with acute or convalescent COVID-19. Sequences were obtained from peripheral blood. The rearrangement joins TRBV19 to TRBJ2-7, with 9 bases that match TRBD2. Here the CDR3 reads CASSMSSGTFYEQYF. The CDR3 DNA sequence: TGTGCCAGTAGTATGTCTAGCGGGACATTCTACGAGCAGTACTTC.